This passage covers 12 T cell receptor beta chains from one sample sequenced in a study of OX40 agonist ivuxolimab in advanced cancers. Here immunoSEQ multiplex PCR was the method, and the copy in TCRdb shows in-frame clones only, minus some. The sample includes over 14,000 clones, about 89% of them seen just once. The specimen was CD4+ or CD8+ T cells sorted from blood, collected in a trial of the OX40 agonist ivuxolimab. The receptors come from an adult with an advanced solid tumor such as melanoma, head and neck, liver or kidney cancer.

V is TRBV27 and J is TRBJ2-7, with a tentative D call TRBD1 (5 bases). There are 13 residues in the CDR3. Germline V gene data show CDR1 as MNHEY and CDR2 as SMNVEV (reference sequence). Trimming took off 3 bases at V and 3 bases at J, with 9 bases between the two ends. The CDR3: CASSFQDSYEQYF. CDR3 bases: TGTGCCAGCAGTTTCCAAGACAGCTACGAGCAGTACTTC.

The chain uses TRBV19 and TRBJ1-3, with D possibly matching TRBD1 (5 bases). Between the trimmed V and J ends, which lost 3 bases and 3 bases, there was a span of 15 bases. The germline V gene has CDR1 LNHDA and CDR2 SQIVND (reference sequence). CDR3 length equals 16 residues. The CDR3 region is CASSIGTSGLGNTIYF. The CDR3 region has the DNA TGTGCCAGTAGTATCGGGACGAGCGGGCTTGGAAACACCATATATTTT.

The rearrangement joins TRBV7-6 to TRBJ2-4; 10 bases are shared with TRBD1. J was trimmed by 8 bases and V by 3 bases; bases with no gene match: 10. The CDR3 is 16 amino acids. Germline V gene data show CDR1 as SGHVS and CDR2 as FNYEAQ. CDR3 protein: CASSFPEGTGEDIQYF. The CDR3 DNA follows: TGTGCCAGCAGCTTTCCCGAAGGGACAGGGGAGGACATTCAGTACTTC. The whole variable domain, remainder taken from reference TRBV7-6 and TRBJ2-4, is GAGVSQSPRYKVTKRGQDVALRCDPISGHVSLYWYRQALGQGPEFLTYFNYEAQQDKSGLPNDRFSAERPEGSISTLTIQRTEQRDSAMYRCASSFPEGTGEDIQYFGAGTRLSVL.

This clone appeared a single time. The V gene is TRBV6-5, the J gene TRBJ2-3; D is undetermined. Germline loops: CDR1 MNHEY, CDR2 SVGAGI. The CDR3 sequence is 16 residues long. V lost 0 bases to trimming and J lost 6 bases, with 16 bases between them. The CDR3 region has the DNA TGTGCCAGCAGTTACTCGGGTTTTATATCCGCCGATACGCAGTATTTT. Translating gives CASSYSGFISADTQYF.

CDR3 in amino acids: CASSHLGSTSSYNEQFF. CDR3 sequence (DNA): TGTGCCAGCAGCCATCTCGGGAGTACTAGCTCCTACAATGAGCAGTTCTTC. This chain connects TRBV7-9 to TRBJ2-1; maybe TRBD2 (6 bases). Germline V gene sequence: CDR1 SEHNR, CDR2 FQNEAQ (reference sequence). V was clipped by 5 bases and J by 0 bases, with 17 bases between them. The CDR3 runs 17 residues.

The chain employs TRBV28 and TRBJ2-1, with D perhaps TRBD2 (5 bases). Germline lookup yields CDR1 MDHEN and CDR2 SYDVKM. The V and J ends lost 1 base and 5 bases respectively, with 9 bases between them. The CDR3 has 14 residues. The CDR3 sequence: CASSLLGGHNEQFF. DNA of the CDR3: TGTGCCAGCAGTTTATTAGGAGGCCACAATGAGCAGTTCTTC.

The chain recombines TRBV6-1 with TRBJ2-7; unclear D gene. Trimming stripped 1 base from V and 2 bases from J, with 9 bases between. CDR1 and CDR2 (germline): MNHNS, SASEGT. The CDR3 runs 14 residues. Written as DNA, the CDR3 is TGTGCCAGCAGTGAAGTAGCTGGAGCCTACGAGCAGTACTTC. Translation gives CASSEVAGAYEQYF.

The chain combines TRBV11-2 with TRBJ2-1; D gene uncertain. The V end lost 1 base, the J end lost 9 bases, and 4 bases lay between the germline ends. Per the germline V gene, CDR1 is SGHAT and CDR2 is FQNNGV. The CDR3 extends over 11 amino acids. For the CDR3, the DNA is TGTGCCAGCAGCTTAGGGGTTGAGCAGTTCTTC. As protein: CASSLGVEQFF.

Of note for this clone: Its ends do not fully match the called genes, so a read error is possible. In DNA, the CDR3 is TGCAGCGTTGAAAACGGGGGGCGGTTGGGATACGGGCAGTACTTC. It codes for CSVENGGRLGYGQYF. The chain recombines TRBV29-1 with TRBJ2-7; D possibly corresponds to TRBD2 (7 bases). The CDR3 is made up of 15 amino acids. Germline V CDR1 and CDR2: SQVTM, ANQGSEA.

The J gene is TRBJ2-2, the V gene TRBV5-4; the D gene could be TRBD1 or TRBD2 (5 bases each). Trimming removed 5 bases from V and 4 bases from J, with 15 bases in between. Per the germline V gene, CDR1 is SGHNT and CDR2 is YYREEE (reference sequence). There are 15 residues in the CDR3. In DNA form, the CDR3 reads TGTGCCAGCAGTCCTTCGGGACCATTCACCGGGGAGCTGTTTTTT. Protein sequence: CASSPSGPFTGELFF.

The rearrangement uses TRBV27 and TRBJ2-1, with TRBD1 matching 7 bases. Looked up from germline, CDR1 is MNHEY and CDR2 is SMNVEV (reference sequence). This CDR3 spans 11 amino acids. J was trimmed by 8 bases and V by 9 bases; bases with no gene match: 4. The DNA of the CDR3 is TGTGCCAGTATACAGGGGCATGAGCAGTTCTTC. This codes for CASIQGHEQFF.

The chain joins TRBV28 to TRBJ2-7, with 7 bases aligning to TRBD2. Germline trimming cut 6 bases from V and 4 bases from J; bases unmatched to any gene: 9. The CDR3 is 14 amino acids. CDR1 is MDHEN, CDR2 SYDVKM, per germline. Here the CDR3 reads CASRWQAGEYEQYF. Written as DNA, the CDR3 is TGTGCCAGCAGATGGCAGGCGGGAGAGTACGAGCAGTACTTC.